The 14 T cell receptor beta chains listed next were all sequenced from one sample in a study of T cell responses to AZD1222 COVID-19 vaccine. The method was immunoSEQ multiplex PCR; TCRdb's version includes in-frame clones alone and lacks a portion of them. Among fewer than 85,000 clones listed, 90% were seen once. Sequenced here: peripheral blood, sampled on day 0 of AZD1222 vaccination. Receptors were obtained from an adult in good health.

The chain recombines TRBV11-3 with TRBJ2-3, with D perhaps matching TRBD1 (6 bases). The CDR3 has 16 residues. V lost 4 bases to trimming and J lost 3 bases, with 17 bases between them. Per the germline V gene, CDR1 is SGHNT and CDR2 is YENEEA. CDR3 nucleotides: TGTGCCAGCAGCTCGCTGGGGGCGGGTGGGACAGATACGCAGTATTTT. Protein: CASSSLGAGGTDTQYF.

This chain uses TRBV5-1 with TRBJ1-5; D not certain. Per germline, CDR1 SGHRS and CDR2 YFSETQ. V was shortened by 0 bases and J by 6 bases, with 10 bases between the two germline ends. The CDR3 extends over 14 amino acids. In nucleotides, the CDR3 is TGCGCCAGCAGCTTGGGTGAGGGAAGTCAGCCCCAGCATTTT. As protein: CASSLGEGSQPQHF. Together with reference TRBV5-1 and TRBJ1-5, the CDR3 gives the full variable domain: KAGVTQTPRYLIKTRGQQVTLSCSPISGHRSVSWYQQTPGQGLQFLFEYFSETQRNKGNFPGRFSGRQFSNSRSEMNVSTLELGDSALYLCASSLGEGSQPQHFGDGTRLSIL.

This sequence joins TRBV5-1 and TRBJ2-1, with D unclear. Trimming pared 1 base from V and 16 bases from J, leaving 18 bases between. The CDR3 has 13 amino acids. Germline-derived CDR1 and CDR2 are SGHRS and YFSETQ. CDR3 in amino acids: CASSLQLANGLFF. CDR3 bases: TGCGCCAGCAGCTTGCAGTTGGCAAATGGGCTATTCTTC.

A few counts support this clone. The chain has TRBV11-3 and TRBJ2-1; a possible D gene is TRBD2 (6 bases). The CDR3 length is 16 residues. Per the germline V gene, CDR1 is SGHNT and CDR2 is YENEEA. With 3 bases removed from V and 0 bases from J, the gap between germline ends came to 12 bases. This CDR3 reads CASSLAGPSSYNEQFF. The CDR3 DNA follows: TGTGCCAGCAGCTTGGCGGGACCGAGCTCCTACAATGAGCAGTTCTTC.

The chain is built from TRBV6-6 and TRBJ1-5; no reliable D call. The CDR3 extends over 13 amino acids. V lost 5 bases and J lost 4, with 9 bases in between. Germline-derived CDR1 and CDR2 are MNHNY and SVGAGI (reference sequence). The CDR3 nucleotides are TGTGCCAGCAGTCCACCTCTTAATCAGCCCCAGCATTTT. It is translated as CASSPPLNQPQHF.

The chain employs TRBV11-3 and TRBJ2-3; no clear D. The germline gives CDR1 SGHNT, CDR2 YENEEA. The CDR3 is 12 residues long. V was shortened by 5 bases and J by 8 bases, with 11 bases between the two germline ends. The CDR3 bases are TGTGCCAGCAGCCTTTTGACGGGTACGCAGTATTTT. Residues: CASSLLTGTQYF.

V and J are TRBV7-3 and TRBJ1-3, with no clear D. The CDR3 is 14 residues long. Trimming pared 5 bases from V and 4 bases from J, leaving 12 bases between. Germline lookup yields CDR1 SGHTA and CDR2 FQGTGA. In DNA form, the CDR3 reads TGTGCCAGCAGCCTGACTGAGCGAGGAAACACCATATATTTT. It specifies CASSLTERGNTIYF.

The CDR3: CASSQATGSYDNSPLHF. The CDR3 bases are TGCGCCAGCAGCCAAGCGACAGGGTCCTACGATAATTCACCCCTCCACTTT. This sequence joins TRBV4-1 and TRBJ1-6; 7 positions match TRBD1. Germline trimming cut 1 base from V and 5 bases from J; bases unmatched to any gene: 8. The germline gives CDR1 MGHRA, CDR2 YSYEKL. CDR3 length: 17 residues.

The V call is TRBV24-1, the J call TRBJ1-6; 7 bases agree with TRBD1. J gave up 5 bases and V 0 bases, and 12 bases lay outside the gene matches. CDR1 KGHDR and CDR2 SFDVKD come from the germline V gene. The CDR3 spans 19 residues. The CDR3 loop is CATSDLPRRGRGNNSPLHF. In nucleotides, the CDR3 is TGTGCCACCAGTGATTTGCCCCGGAGGGGGCGAGGAAATAATTCACCCCTCCACTTT.

V is TRBV7-2 and J is TRBJ1-3; D is unclear. Trimming removed 5 bases from V and 3 bases from J, with 8 bases in between. CDR3 length: 13 amino acids. Germline CDR1 SGHTA, CDR2 FQGNSA. The DNA of the CDR3 is TGTGCCAGCAGCCCGAAAAATGGAAACACCATATATTTT. Translated, it gives CASSPKNGNTIYF.

The chain uses TRBV4-1 and TRBJ2-5, with 7 bases fitting TRBD1. The CDR3 length is 14 residues. CDR1 and CDR2 (germline): MGHRA, YSYEKL. Trimming took 3 bases from V and 4 from J; bases not matched to a gene: 5. The CDR3 spells CASSQPGQLETQYF. In DNA, the CDR3 is TGCGCCAGCAGCCAGCCGGGACAGTTAGAGACCCAGTACTTC.

The V gene is TRBV19, the J gene TRBJ1-2; no reliable D call. The CDR3 consists of 13 residues. V was cut by 10 bases and J by 0 bases, with 12 bases left in between. Germline-derived CDR1 and CDR2 are LNHDA and SQIVND (reference sequence). This CDR3 reads CATEGNANYGYTF. The CDR3 bases are TGTGCCACGGAGGGCAACGCTAACTATGGCTACACCTTC.

V gene TRBV9 combines with J gene TRBJ1-2; perhaps TRBD1 as D (6 bases). The CDR3 sequence is 12 residues long. The V and J ends lost 3 bases and 7 bases respectively, with 10 bases between them. The germline CDR1 and CDR2 sequences are SGDLS and YYNGEE. CDR3 DNA: TGTGCCAGCAGCGAGGGGGAGGGTGGCTACACCTTC. Protein product: CASSEGEGGYTF.

This rearrangement joins TRBV11-3 to TRBJ1-2; D is unclear. This CDR3 comprises 12 residues. Between the trimmed V and J ends, which lost 5 bases and 8 bases, there was a span of 12 bases. Per germline, CDR1 SGHNT and CDR2 YENEEA. The CDR3 nucleotides are TGTGCCAGCAGCCGAAGGCTAGGGGGCTACACCTTC. The encoded protein is CASSRRLGGYTF.